The rows below give T cell receptor beta chains drawn from one sample of a study of identifying expanded T cells in peripheral blood. Profiling relied on immunoSEQ multiplex PCR, and the TCRdb table lists in-frame clones only, not all of them. The table includes 100,000 or so clones, around 90% detected once. Material for sequencing was blood. The receptors originated from a person aged 18 to 70 in good health. The CDR3 runs from the conserved cysteine through the conserved F or W. The order of the fields is D gene, CDR3 length, V gene, clone size, J gene, CDR3 DNA, CDR3 protein. A D gene is named only where the DNA matches it firmly. Part of the rows lack a size; the others show once, few, many or a class for expanded clones.

D gene: NA; CDR3 length: 13; V gene: TRBV7-6; clone size: NA; J gene: TRBJ2-7; CDR3 DNA: TGTGCCAGCAGCTTAGAAGCGGAAAAGGAGCAGTACTTC; CDR3 protein: CASSLEAEKEQYF
D gene: TRBD2; CDR3 length: 19; V gene: TRBV5-6; clone size: once; J gene: TRBJ2-2; CDR3 DNA: TGTGCCAGCAGCCCTCATGGGGGAGGGCCGTTGCGGGACACCGGGGAGCTGTTTTTT; CDR3 protein: CASSPHGGGPLRDTGELFF
D gene: NA; CDR3 length: 15; V gene: TRBV6-1; clone size: NA; J gene: TRBJ2-2; CDR3 DNA: TGTGCCAGCAGTGAATACGGGACCCCGGGCGGGGAGCTGTTTTTT; CDR3 protein: CASSEYGTPGGELFF
D gene: TRBD1; CDR3 length: 16; V gene: TRBV9; clone size: NA; J gene: TRBJ1-1; CDR3 DNA: TGTGCCAGCAGCGTAGCGCCAGGGGGAGGTTACACTGAAGCTTTCTTT; CDR3 protein: CASSVAPGGGYTEAFF
D gene: NA; CDR3 length: 15; V gene: TRBV15; clone size: NA; J gene: TRBJ2-5; CDR3 DNA: TGTGCCACCAGCAGACAAGGACAGCGCCAAGAGACCCAGTACTTC; CDR3 protein: CATSRQGQRQETQYF
D gene: NA; CDR3 length: 17; V gene: TRBV5-4; clone size: NA; J gene: TRBJ2-2; CDR3 DNA: TGTGCCAGCAGCCCAGGGGCGCTTTCCGGTAACACCGGGGAGCTGTTTTTT; CDR3 protein: CASSPGALSGNTGELFF
D gene: TRBD2; CDR3 length: 14; V gene: TRBV5-4; clone size: once; J gene: TRBJ2-7; CDR3 DNA: TGTGCCAGCAGCCAAGCGGGGGTGCTTTACGAGCAGTACTTC; CDR3 protein: CASSQAGVLYEQYF
D gene: NA; CDR3 length: 15; V gene: TRBV5-4; clone size: NA; J gene: TRBJ2-2; CDR3 DNA: TGTGCCAGCAGCTTCCGGGGCCTGAACACCGGGGAGCTGTTTTTT; CDR3 protein: CASSFRGLNTGELFF
D gene: NA; CDR3 length: 14; V gene: TRBV7-2; clone size: NA; J gene: TRBJ2-1; CDR3 DNA: TGTGCCAGCAGCTTGGTTAGCTCCTACAATGAGCAGTTCTTC; CDR3 protein: CASSLVSSYNEQFF
D gene: NA; CDR3 length: 17; V gene: TRBV19; clone size: NA; J gene: TRBJ1-6; CDR3 DNA: TGTGCCAGTAGTACGGGGTTGAGGCCTCCCAGGGATTCACCCCTCCACTTT; CDR3 protein: CASSTGLRPPRDSPLHF
D gene: NA; CDR3 length: 16; V gene: TRBV7-2; clone size: NA; J gene: TRBJ1-3; CDR3 DNA: TGTGCCAGCAGCTCTCGGCTGGGGTCCTCTGGAAACACCATATATTTT; CDR3 protein: CASSSRLGSSGNTIYF
D gene: NA; CDR3 length: 14; V gene: TRBV7-9; clone size: NA; J gene: TRBJ1-1; CDR3 DNA: TGTGCCAGCAGCTTAAGGCACCTGGGCGCTGAAGCTTTCTTT; CDR3 protein: CASSLRHLGAEAFF
D gene: NA; CDR3 length: 12; V gene: TRBV5-1; clone size: NA; J gene: TRBJ1-2; CDR3 DNA: TGCGCCAGCAGTATTCCCGGGGATGGCTACACCTTC; CDR3 protein: CASSIPGDGYTF
D gene: NA; CDR3 length: 18; V gene: TRBV30; clone size: NA; J gene: TRBJ2-6; CDR3 DNA: TGTGCCTGGAGTGATCCAGGGGTCCCAAACTCTGGGGCCAACGTCCTGACTTTC; CDR3 protein: CAWSDPGVPNSGANVLTF
D gene: TRBD1; CDR3 length: 12; V gene: TRBV23-1; clone size: NA; J gene: TRBJ2-7; CDR3 DNA: TGCGCCAGCAGTCAGTCGGACAGGCAGCAGTACTTC; CDR3 protein: CASSQSDRQQYF
D gene: TRBD2; CDR3 length: 15; V gene: TRBV5-8; clone size: NA; J gene: TRBJ2-3; CDR3 DNA: TGTGCCAGCAGCTTAAGGACTAGCGGTACAGATACGCAGTATTTT; CDR3 protein: CASSLRTSGTDTQYF